The sequence of this T cell receptor (beta chain) was determined in a study of long-term antiretroviral therapy in people with HIV. Broader study findings: Blood in the study was drawn between about 2003 and 2017, possibly under older ART regimens, which may be less effective than current ones.

Trimming removed 10 bases from V and 5 bases from J; junction bases left unmatched: 7. CDR1 is MDHEN and CDR2 is SYDVKM in the germline V gene. This CDR3 has 13 residues. Researchers ran immunoSEQ v3.0 at survey level. Libraries were prepared by immunoSEQ multiplex PCR; TCRdb keeps only in-frame clonotypes and omits some of them. This sample has some 22,000 clones, with less than 80% found just once. About this clone itself: Antigen: not known.

This clonotype originated in a woman aged 40 to 50 with HIV. Source: unsorted PBMCs, taken 4.1 years after starting antiretroviral therapy. The chain has TRBV28 and TRBJ2-1; TRBD2 matches 8 bases. The CDR3 DNA reads as TGTGCCACTTCGACTAGCGCGCACAATGAGCAGTTCTTC. Its translation: CATSTSAHNEQFF.